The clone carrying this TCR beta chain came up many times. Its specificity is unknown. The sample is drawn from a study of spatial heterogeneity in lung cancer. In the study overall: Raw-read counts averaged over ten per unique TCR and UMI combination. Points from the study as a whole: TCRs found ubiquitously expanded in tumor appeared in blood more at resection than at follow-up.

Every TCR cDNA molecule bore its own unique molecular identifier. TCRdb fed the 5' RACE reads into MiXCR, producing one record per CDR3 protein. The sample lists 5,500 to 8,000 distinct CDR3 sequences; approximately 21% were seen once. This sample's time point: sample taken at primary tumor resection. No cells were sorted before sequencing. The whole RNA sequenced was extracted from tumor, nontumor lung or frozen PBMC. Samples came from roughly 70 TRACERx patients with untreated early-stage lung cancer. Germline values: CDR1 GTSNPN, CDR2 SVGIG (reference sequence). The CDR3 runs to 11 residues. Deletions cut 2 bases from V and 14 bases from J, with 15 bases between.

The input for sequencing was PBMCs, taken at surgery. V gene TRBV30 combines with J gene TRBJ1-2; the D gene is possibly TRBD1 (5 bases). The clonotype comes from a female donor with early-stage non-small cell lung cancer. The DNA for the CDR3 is TGTGCCTGGAGTATGGGGACCCTCAGGACCTTC. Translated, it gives CAWSMGTLRTF.